The source of this TCR beta chain is a study of blood T cell repertoires in COVID-19. In its sample, this clone was seen once. In germline, CDR1 is KGHDR, CDR2 SFDVKD. The V and J ends lost 9 bases and 2 bases, in that order; junction bases with no gene match: 3. There are 13 residues in the CDR3. Methods used by the authors: Reference gene primer amplification gave estimated nucleated cell counts. TCRdb keeps only in-frame clones here, not all; method: immunoSEQ multiplex PCR. V and J calls and clone size come straight from that table; D and trimming were deduced from the DNA. Of around 320,000 clones in the sample, roughly 90% were seen once.

This TCR derives from a woman in her twenties or thirties with COVID-19, enrolled during active disease. The chain links TRBV24-1 to TRBJ2-1, with 7 bases that match TRBD1. The sequencing sample was made of peripheral blood. The CDR3 reads CATGDRPYNEQFF. As DNA, the CDR3 is TGTGCCACCGGGGACAGACCCTACAATGAGCAGTTCTTC.